A single sample is the source of the 21 T cell receptor beta chains below, sequenced in a study of post-analysis software for immune sequencing data. Each TCR beta cDNA library carried unique molecular identifiers. One entry per CDR3 protein results from TCRdb running MiXCR on the PCR reads. The sample records about 770,000 distinct CDR3 sequences, 35% to 55% being singletons. No cognate antigen is known for these TCRs. Study-wide findings and caveats: TRBV segments more frequent in patients than in controls numbered five and included TRBV5-6, TRBV5-1 and TRBV20-1.

Specimen: blood. These receptors all stem from a girl between 5 and 17 years old with multiple sclerosis.

This clonotype has more than one count but fewer than ten. V usage is TRBV7-9 and J usage is TRBJ2-1; 12 nucleotides match TRBD2. V dropped 5 bases and J dropped 12; count of bases not matched to a gene: 23. The CDR3 extends over 19 amino acids. CDR1 is SEHNR, CDR2 FQNEAQ, per germline (reference sequence). The CDR3 is CASSLRLAGGPEGHGGQFF. The CDR3 DNA reads TGTGCCAGCAGCCTTCGTCTAGCGGGAGGGCCGGAGGGCCACGGTGGGCAGTTCTTC. Supplemented by reference TRBV7-9 and TRBJ2-1, the full variable domain reads DTGVSQNPRHKITKRGQNVTFRCDPISEHNRLYWYRQTLGQGPEFLTYFQNEAQLEKSRLLSDRFSAERPKGSFSTLEIQRTEQGDSAMYLCASSLRLAGGPEGHGGQFFGPGTRLTVL.

The rearrangement joins TRBV7-8 to TRBJ2-1; D may be TRBD1 or TRBD2 (5 bases each). This CDR3 comprises 13 residues. From germline, CDR1 is SGHVS and CDR2 FQNEAQ. Trimming took 8 bases from V and 6 from J, leaving 14 bases between them. The chain's CDR3 is CASAGRAGNEQFF. The CDR3 DNA is TGTGCCAGCGCGGGCAGGGCTGGCAATGAGCAGTTCTTC. Complete variable domain (other parts from reference TRBV7-8 and TRBJ2-1): GAGVSQSPRYKVAKRGQDVALRCDPISGHVSLFWYQQALGQGPEFLTYFQNEAQLDKSGLPSDRFFAERPEGSVSTLKIQRTQQEDSAVYLCASAGRAGNEQFFGPGTRLTVL.

The chain employs TRBV29-1 and TRBJ2-1, with 7 bases lining up with TRBD2. V trimming: 7 bases; J trimming: 1 base; junction bases outside the gene matches: 7. The CDR3 is 14 residues long. Looked up from germline, CDR1 is SQVTM and CDR2 is ANQGSEA. The CDR3 sequence: CSAAGRESYNEQFF. In DNA, the CDR3 is TGCAGCGCTGCGGGGAGGGAGTCCTACAATGAGCAGTTCTTC.

The chain links TRBV20-1 to TRBJ2-1; TRBD1 agrees at 8 bases. Germline loops: CDR1 DFQATT, CDR2 SNEGSKA (reference sequence). Losses at the gene ends were 5 bases for V and 5 bases for J; bases not matched to a gene: 8. This CDR3 is built from 14 residues. The CDR3 loop reads CSAPTGVFHNEQFF. The CDR3 nucleotides read TGCAGTGCTCCGACAGGGGTCTTCCACAATGAGCAGTTCTTC.

This sequence joins TRBV7-2 and TRBJ2-3; 12 bases are shared with TRBD1. Germline V gene lookup returns CDR1 SGHTA and CDR2 FQGNSA. This CDR3 contains 17 residues. The ends lost 5 bases at V and 4 bases at J; junction bases unmatched: 10. CDR3 coding DNA: TGTGCCAGCAGCCCGCACGCCGGGACAGGGGGCGCAGATACGCAGTATTTT. This translates into CASSPHAGTGGADTQYF.

This chain uses TRBV12-3 or TRBV12-4 with TRBJ1-2; D gene uncertain. The CDR3 spans 12 residues. The germline V and J ends were trimmed by 3 bases and 8 bases, with 10 bases remaining between them. The CDR3 DNA is TGTGCCAGCAGTTTGTCCTCACGCGGCTACACCTTC. It translates to CASSLSSRGYTF.

The gene calls are TRBV4-2 and TRBJ2-1, with D uncertain. CDR1 is LGHNA, CDR2 YNFKEQ, per germline. The CDR3 consists of 13 residues. V gave up 0 bases and J gave up 8 bases, with 8 bases separating them. The CDR3 sequence is CASSQERIDEQFF. CDR3 DNA sequence: TGTGCCAGCAGCCAAGAACGGATTGATGAGCAGTTCTTC.

The chain carries TRBV5-6 and TRBJ1-2; the D is unclear. Per germline, CDR1 SGHDT and CDR2 YYEEEE. This CDR3 is 14 amino acids long. Trimming pared 0 bases from V and 3 bases from J, leaving 9 bases between. This chain's CDR3 is CASSLAPADYGYTF. The CDR3 region has the DNA TGTGCCAGCAGCTTGGCCCCAGCCGACTATGGCTACACCTTC.

CDR3 bases: TGCAGTGCTAGAGATTTCGACAGGGGGAACGAGCAGTACTTC. It encodes CSARDFDRGNEQYF. This chain joins TRBV20-1 and TRBJ2-5; 9 bases are a match to TRBD1. The last part of the DNA fits TRBJ2-7 better; the J call may be wrong. This CDR3 contains 14 residues. Germline lookup yields CDR1 DFQATT and CDR2 SNEGSKA (reference sequence).

The rearrangement links TRBV24-1 to TRBJ2-4; unclear D gene. The J call may not be correct, given that the DNA end is closer to TRBJ2-7. The germline V gene has CDR1 KGHDR and CDR2 SFDVKD. This CDR3 is 14 amino acids long. In nucleotides, the CDR3 is TGTGCCACCAGTGATTTGCGGTTTGCGTACGAGCAGTACTTC. Its translation: CATSDLRFAYEQYF.

This clonotype has more than one count but fewer than ten. This chain uses TRBV4-1 with TRBJ2-5; TRBD2 matches 8 bases. TRBJ2-7 matches the DNA end more closely, so the J call is doubtful. CDR3 length equals 17 residues. The V gene's germline CDR1 is MGHRA and CDR2 YSYEKL. The CDR3 is CASSQDPTTSDAYEQYF. CDR3 coding DNA: TGCGCCAGCAGCCAAGATCCTACGACTAGCGACGCCTACGAGCAGTACTTC.

This clonotype is termed medium-sized. The chain links TRBV27 to TRBJ2-7, with 11 bases that match TRBD2. V gave up 7 bases and J gave up 3 bases; unmatched junction bases: 5. Germline V lookup: CDR1 MNHEY, CDR2 SMNVEV (reference sequence). This CDR3 is built from 14 residues. CDR3 in DNA: TGTGCCAGCAAAATAGCGGGAGGGCTCTACGAGCAGTACTTC. Translation gives CASKIAGGLYEQYF.

The chain uses TRBV7-9 and TRBJ1-5; D remains ambiguous. This CDR3 is 14 amino acids long. Looked up from germline, CDR1 is SEHNR and CDR2 is FQNEAQ (reference sequence). V lost 5 bases and J lost 4, with 12 bases in between. The CDR3 sequence: CASSGDGPNQPQHF. The CDR3 DNA reads as TGTGCCAGCAGCGGAGACGGACCGAATCAGCCCCAGCATTTT.

The V and J genes are TRBV5-6 and TRBJ1-5; possibly TRBD1 for D (6 bases). Germline CDR1 and CDR2: SGHDT and YYEEEE. CDR3 length: 14 amino acids. Trimming took 4 bases from V and 4 from J, leaving 12 bases between them. The CDR3 DNA reads TGTGCCAGCAGCCGCAGGGGACGGAATCAGCCCCAGCATTTT. It specifies CASSRRGRNQPQHF.

This clonotype appeared a few times. The DNA for the CDR3 is TGTGCCAGCAGCCAAACAGGGGTTGTTGGTTACACCTTC. Its protein product is CASSQTGVVGYTF. This chain uses TRBV3-1 with TRBJ1-2, with 7 bases fitting TRBD1. Unmatched junction bases numbered 8, after V lost 2 bases and J lost 11 bases. The germline V gene encodes CDR1 LGHDT and CDR2 YNNKEL (reference sequence). The CDR3 covers 13 residues.

This clonotype has a handful of counts. The chain joins TRBV29-1 to TRBJ2-1; 9 bases match TRBD2. CDR1 SQVTM and CDR2 ANQGSEA come from the germline V gene. The CDR3 extends over 14 amino acids. The V and J ends lost 3 bases and 8 bases, in that order; junction bases with no gene match: 8. CDR3: CSVERAGGQDEQFF. Written as DNA, the CDR3 is TGCAGCGTTGAGAGGGCGGGAGGGCAGGATGAGCAGTTCTTC.

CDR3 DNA sequence: TGTGCCAGCAGTTACTCCGGACAGGGGGGCTACACCTTC. It is translated as CASSYSGQGGYTF. The rearrangement links TRBV6-5 to TRBJ1-2, with 9 bases matching TRBD1. This CDR3 region has 13 residues. After removal of 0 bases from V and 8 bases from J, the junction contained 1 base not matched to a gene. The germline CDR1 and CDR2 sequences are MNHEY and SVGAGI.

The chain joins TRBV7-2 to TRBJ1-2; D might be TRBD1 (5 bases). Germline V CDR1 and CDR2: SGHTA, FQGNSA. The CDR3 has 16 amino acids. Trimming removed 2 bases from V and 4 bases from J, with 17 bases in between. CDR3 amino acids: CASSLRPTDPVYGYTF. The CDR3 DNA is TGTGCCAGCAGCTTACGACCGACAGACCCCGTCTATGGCTACACCTTC.

In this sample, this clonotype turned up a few times. The CDR3 loop reads CSARDRQGLIYEQYF. The CDR3 DNA is TGCAGTGCTAGAGATCGTCAGGGTTTGATCTACGAGCAGTACTTC. The chain couples TRBV20-1 to TRBJ2-7, with D possibly being TRBD1 (5 bases). Germline V CDR1 and CDR2: DFQATT, SNEGSKA (reference sequence). The CDR3 is made up of 15 amino acids. V lost 0 bases to trimming and J lost 3 bases, with 15 bases between them.

The chain combines TRBV4-3 with TRBJ2-1, with 10 positions matching TRBD2. Germline values: CDR1 LGHNA, CDR2 YSLEER. CDR3 length: 16 amino acids. Losses at the gene ends were 1 base for V and 10 bases for J; bases not matched to a gene: 10. The CDR3 DNA reads as TGCGCCAGCAGCCAAGGGGTCAGCGGGAGGGCTAAGGAGCAGTTCTTC. Protein sequence: CASSQGVSGRAKEQFF.

This clonotype was seen a handful of times. The rearrangement joins TRBV20-1 to TRBJ2-3, with TRBD2 matching over 7 bases. With V trimmed by 2 bases and J by 5 bases, 10 bases remained unmatched. Germline CDR1 reads DFQATT; CDR2 reads SNEGSKA (reference sequence). The CDR3 covers 15 residues. The chain's CDR3 is CSARPVRGGIDTQYF. The CDR3, as DNA: TGCAGTGCTAGACCTGTTCGGGGAGGGATAGATACGCAGTATTTT.